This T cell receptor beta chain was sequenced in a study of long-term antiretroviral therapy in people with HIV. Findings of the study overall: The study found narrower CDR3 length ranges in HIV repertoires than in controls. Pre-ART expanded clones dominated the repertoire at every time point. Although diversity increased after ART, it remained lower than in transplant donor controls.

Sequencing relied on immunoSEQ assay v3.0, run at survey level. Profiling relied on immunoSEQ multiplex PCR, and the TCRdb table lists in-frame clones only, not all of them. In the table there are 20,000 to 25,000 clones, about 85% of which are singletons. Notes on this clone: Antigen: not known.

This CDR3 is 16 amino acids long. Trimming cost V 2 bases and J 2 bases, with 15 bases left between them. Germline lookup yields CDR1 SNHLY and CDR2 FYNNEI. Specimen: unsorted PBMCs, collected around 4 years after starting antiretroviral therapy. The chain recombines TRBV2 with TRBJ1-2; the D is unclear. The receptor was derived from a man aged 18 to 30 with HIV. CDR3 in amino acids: CASSEWEVGGNYGYTF. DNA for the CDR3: TGTGCCAGCAGTGAATGGGAGGTGGGTGGGAACTATGGCTACACCTTC.